Listed below are T cell receptor beta chains from one sample, sequenced in a study of identical twins. TCRdb called the 5' RACE reads again in MiXCR, with one record for every CDR3 protein. The profile shows roughly 290,000 distinct CDR3 sequences, around 8.8% of them singletons. The same specimen was also included in a second study, on yellow fever vaccine responses in identical twins.

The sequencing input was memory (CD45RO+) T cells sorted from blood. Receptors were obtained from a woman between 18 and 29 years old in good health. CDR3s include the opening cysteine and the closing phenylalanine or tryptophan. Each record gives: clone size, J gene, D gene, V gene, CDR3 protein, CDR3 DNA. D genes are given only for firm matches. A row's size may be missing; if present it is once, few, many or a size class.

>many|TRBJ1-1|NA|TRBV29-1
CSVFLSDRPNTEAFF
TGCAGCGTTTTCCTTAGTGACAGACCCAACACTGAAGCTTTCTTT
>few|TRBJ2-7|NA|TRBV28
CDPHKFGEQYF
TGTGACCCTCATAAATTTGGAGAGCAGTACTTC
>few|TRBJ2-5|TRBD2|TRBV5-5
CASSLVQGGETQYF
TGTGCCAGCAGCTTGGTGCAGGGAGGGGAGACCCAGTACTTC
>NA|TRBJ2-1|TRBD2|TRBV12-3/TRBV12-4
CASSQLAGGVNEQFF
TGTGCCAGCAGCCAACTAGCGGGAGGTGTCAATGAGCAGTTCTTC
>NA|TRBJ2-2|NA|TRBV7-6
CASSSHHPDTGELFF
TGTGCCAGCAGCTCCCACCATCCAGACACCGGGGAGCTGTTTTTT
>many|TRBJ1-6|NA|TRBV7-9
CASSLGGTQNSPLHF
TGTGCCAGCAGCTTAGGGGGGACACAAAATTCACCCCTCCACTTT
>many|TRBJ2-1|NA|TRBV29-1
CSVEDPRGSSYNEQFF
TGCAGCGTTGAAGATCCCAGGGGCAGCTCCTACAATGAGCAGTTCTTC
>many|TRBJ2-1|TRBD2|TRBV5-1
CASSLEGTSGTNEQFF
TGCGCCAGCAGCTTGGAGGGGACTAGCGGCACCAATGAGCAGTTCTTC
>many|TRBJ2-3|TRBD1|TRBV5-1
CASSLDRDTQYF
TGTGCCAGCAGCTTGGACAGGGATACGCAGTATTTT
>many|TRBJ2-2|NA|TRBV12-3/TRBV12-4
CASSPNRDNGELFF
TGTGCCAGCAGTCCCAACCGGGACAACGGGGAGCTGTTTTTT
>many|TRBJ2-3|TRBD2|TRBV5-1
CASGPGGAYTDTQYF
TGCGCCAGCGGGCCGGGGGGGGCCTACACAGATACGCAGTATTTT
>many|TRBJ2-3|TRBD1|TRBV25-1
CATRDRVSDTQYF
TGTGCCACCCGGGACAGGGTATCCGATACGCAGTATTTT
>NA|TRBJ2-2|NA|TRBV6-2/TRBV6-3
CASSFRRNTGELFF
TGTGCCAGCAGTTTCAGGCGGAACACCGGGGAGCTGTTTTTT
>NA|TRBJ2-4|NA|TRBV28
CAQNTAKNIQYF
TGTGCCCAAAATACAGCCAAAAACATTCAGTACTTC
>few|TRBJ2-3|NA|TRBV15
CATSRDGGSTDTQYF
TGTGCCACCAGCAGAGATGGGGGGAGCACAGATACGCAGTATTTT
>many|TRBJ2-3|TRBD2|TRBV9
CASSYSGRSTDTQYF
TGTGCCAGCAGCTATAGCGGGAGGAGCACAGATACGCAGTATTTT
>few|TRBJ1-6|NA|TRBV9
CASSTGPLAPLHF
TGTGCCAGCAGCACCGGTCCCTTGGCACCCCTCCACTTT
>few|TRBJ2-5|TRBD2|TRBV28
CASTRAGGLQETQYF
TGTGCCAGCACCAGGGCGGGGGGGCTACAAGAGACCCAGTACTTC
>many|TRBJ2-2|NA|TRBV5-1
CASSLADTDTGELFF
TGCGCCAGCAGCTTGGCCGACACGGACACCGGGGAGCTGTTTTTT
>NA|TRBJ2-2|TRBD1|TRBV5-4
CASSSPGTGGSKNTGELFF
TGTGCCAGCAGCTCCCCCGGGACAGGGGGCTCGAAAAACACCGGGGAGCTGTTTTTT
>NA|TRBJ2-7|TRBD1|TRBV28
CASSRTDREHEQYF
TGTGCCAGCAGCCGAACCGACAGGGAGCACGAGCAGTACTTC
>few|TRBJ2-1|TRBD1|TRBV6-1
CASSEVFPQGNEQFF
TGTGCCAGCAGTGAAGTTTTTCCACAGGGGAATGAGCAGTTCTTC
>many|TRBJ1-2|NA|TRBV12-3/TRBV12-4
CASSLQGVYGYTF
TGTGCCAGCAGCTTACAGGGTGTCTATGGCTACACCTTC
>NA|TRBJ2-6|NA|TRBV6-4
CASSSGSSGANVLTF
TGTGCCAGCAGTTCTGGGTCCTCTGGGGCCAACGTCCTGACTTTC
>few|TRBJ2-2|NA|TRBV2
CASSSSSTGNTGELFF
TGTGCCAGCAGTTCCTCTTCGACAGGGAACACCGGGGAGCTGTTTTTT
>few|TRBJ2-5|TRBD1|TRBV20-1
CSAPDRGETQYF
TGCAGTGCACCGGACAGGGGGGAGACCCAGTACTTC
>NA|TRBJ2-2|TRBD1|TRBV29-1
CSAEPRGRTGELFF
TGCAGCGCGGAGCCCAGGGGGCGGACCGGGGAGCTGTTTTTT
>NA|TRBJ2-2|NA|TRBV9
CASSVPGNSGTGELFF
TGTGCCAGCAGCGTTCCGGGAAATTCTGGGACCGGGGAGCTGTTTTTT
>few|TRBJ2-2|TRBD1|TRBV2
CASKPGTATGELFF
TGTGCCAGCAAACCCGGGACAGCTACCGGGGAGCTGTTTTTT
>NA|TRBJ2-2|NA|TRBV4-2
CASSQDRSVRAGELFF
TGTGCCAGCAGCCAAGACAGGTCTGTTCGGGCCGGGGAGCTGTTTTTT
>few|TRBJ2-1|TRBD2|TRBV24-1
CATSAWRSGSGYNEQFF
TGTGCCACCAGTGCCTGGAGGAGCGGGAGTGGCTACAATGAGCAGTTCTTC
>NA|TRBJ2-2|NA|TRBV4-2
CASSQDGQVLGHTNTGELFF
TGTGCCAGCAGCCAAGATGGGCAGGTCCTAGGACACACGAACACCGGGGAGCTGTTTTTT
>NA|TRBJ1-2|NA|TRBV28
CASSLRLQGGYTF
TGTGCCAGCAGTTTACGCTTACAGGGAGGCTACACCTTC
>many|TRBJ1-1|NA|TRBV20-1
CSARDFTENTEAFF
TGCAGTGCTAGAGATTTTACAGAGAACACTGAAGCTTTCTTT
>many|TRBJ2-1|NA|TRBV25-1
CASSAVVAARYNEQFF
TGTGCCAGCAGCGCCGTAGTAGCGGCACGATACAATGAGCAGTTCTTC
>NA|TRBJ2-7|NA|TRBV6-1
CASSEIVASGSYELYF
NA
>few|TRBJ2-7|NA|TRBV10-3
CAISHPGRDEQYF
TGTGCCATCAGTCACCCGGGAAGGGACGAGCAGTACTTC
>medium-sized|TRBJ2-7|NA|TRBV3-1
CASSPTGFEQYF
TGTGCCAGCAGCCCGACAGGATTCGAGCAGTACTTC
>NA|TRBJ2-3|NA|TRBV24-1
CATNTHIDTDTQYF
TGTGCCACCAATACGCATATTGACACAGATACGCAGTATTTT
>NA|TRBJ2-5|NA|TRBV29-1
CSVASGETQYF
TGCAGCGTCGCTAGTGGGGAGACCCAGTACTTC
>NA|TRBJ2-2|NA|TRBV9
CASSGVTGELFF
TGTGCCAGCAGCGGGGTAACCGGGGAGCTGTTTTTT
>many|TRBJ2-1|TRBD1|TRBV12-3/TRBV12-4
CASSPPTGSLAIEQFF
TGTGCCAGCAGTCCCCCGACAGGGAGCCTGGCAATAGAGCAGTTCTTC
>few|TRBJ2-4|TRBD1|TRBV5-4
CASSLAGTGKANIQYF
TGTGCCAGCAGCTTGGCCGGGACAGGGAAGGCAAACATTCAGTACTTC
>few|TRBJ1-4|NA|TRBV7-6
CASSLAVGAVGEKLFF
TGTGCCAGCAGCCTTGCCGTAGGGGCGGTTGGGGAAAAACTGTTTTTT
>few|TRBJ2-3|NA|TRBV7-9
CASSLALDSTDTQYF
TGTGCCAGCAGCTTAGCGCTCGACAGCACAGATACGCAGTATTTT
>NA|TRBJ2-5|NA|TRBV29-1
CSVGAGFRGETQYF
TGCAGCGTTGGGGCGGGATTCAGGGGAGAGACCCAGTACTTC
>many|TRBJ1-2|NA|TRBV5-1
CASSLDRAHGYTF
TGCGCCAGCAGCTTGGACAGGGCCCATGGCTACACCTTC
>NA|TRBJ2-1|TRBD1|TRBV7-8
CASRPGTGAYNEQFF
TGTGCCAGCAGACCCGGGACAGGAGCCTACAATGAGCAGTTCTTC
>few|TRBJ1-1|NA|TRBV11-3
CASSSRGEAFF
TGTGCCAGCAGCTCCAGGGGTGAAGCTTTCTTT